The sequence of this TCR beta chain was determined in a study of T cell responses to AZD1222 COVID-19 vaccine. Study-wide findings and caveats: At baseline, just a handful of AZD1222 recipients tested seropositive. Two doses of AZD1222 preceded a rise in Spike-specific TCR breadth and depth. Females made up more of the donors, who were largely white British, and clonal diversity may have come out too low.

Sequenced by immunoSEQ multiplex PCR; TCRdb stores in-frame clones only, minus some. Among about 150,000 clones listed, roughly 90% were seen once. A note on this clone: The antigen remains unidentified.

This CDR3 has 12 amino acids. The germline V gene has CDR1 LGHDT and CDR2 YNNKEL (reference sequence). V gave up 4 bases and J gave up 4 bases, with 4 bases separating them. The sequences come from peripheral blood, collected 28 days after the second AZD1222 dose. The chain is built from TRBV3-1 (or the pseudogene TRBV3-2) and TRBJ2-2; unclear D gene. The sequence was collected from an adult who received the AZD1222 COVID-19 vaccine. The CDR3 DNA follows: TGTGCCAGCAGCCGACCCACCGGGGAGCTGTTTTTT. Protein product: CASSRPTGELFF.